This is a list of T cell receptor beta chains from one sample in a study of OX40 agonist ivuxolimab in advanced cancers. Profiling relied on immunoSEQ multiplex PCR, and the TCRdb table lists in-frame clones only, not all of them. The sample contains some 51,000 clones, 70% to 80% of which appear only once. This specimen consisted of CD4+ or CD8+ T cells sorted from blood, obtained in a trial of the OX40 agonist ivuxolimab. These receptors originate from an adult with an advanced solid tumor such as melanoma, head and neck, liver or kidney cancer. Each CDR3 is given with its conserved first and last residue. The order of the fields is D gene, clone size, J gene, V gene, CDR3 protein, CDR3 DNA. D genes are given only for firm matches. The size field is filled for only some rows; it gives once, few, many or a size class.

-	-	TRBJ1-2	TRBV6-6	CASTGPDTYGYTF	TGTGCCAGCACGGGGCCAGACACGTATGGCTACACCTTC
-	-	TRBJ1-4	TRBV28	CASGPGGGREKLFF	TGTGCCAGCGGACCCGGGGGGGGACGCGAAAAACTGTTTTTT
-	-	TRBJ2-6	TRBV7-9	CASSRYSGANVLTF	TGTGCCAGCAGCAGATACTCTGGGGCCAACGTCCTGACTTTC
-	-	TRBJ2-1	TRBV7-9	CASSLALTLVSYNEQFF	TGTGCCAGCAGCTTAGCGCTAACGCTAGTTTCCTACAATGAGCAGTTCTTC
TRBD1	-	TRBJ1-3	TRBV5-4	CASSPGQGRNTIYF	TGTGCCAGCAGCCCTGGACAGGGTCGGAACACCATATATTTT
-	-	TRBJ2-5	TRBV5-5	CASSSLPPKQETQYF	TGTGCCAGCAGCTCCCTACCCCCCAAACAAGAGACCCAGTACTTC
TRBD2	-	TRBJ2-3	TRBV5-4	CASSLNRGGGTDTQYF	TGTGCCAGCAGCTTGAATCGTGGGGGGGGCACAGATACGCAGTATTTT
TRBD1	-	TRBJ1-2	TRBV28	CASRTGGIDYGYTF	TGTGCCAGCAGGACAGGGGGAATCGACTATGGCTACACCTTC
TRBD1	once	TRBJ2-1	TRBV2	CASSRPRTGHEQFF	TGTGCCAGCAGTAGACCACGGACAGGGCATGAGCAGTTCTTC
-	-	TRBJ1-2	TRBV28	CASRKLFRGLYGYTF	TGTGCCAGCAGGAAATTGTTTCGGGGTCTATATGGCTACACCTTC
-	-	TRBJ1-1	TRBV4-1	CASSQDVSGETEAFF	TGCGCCAGCAGCCAAGATGTATCGGGGGAAACTGAAGCTTTCTTT
TRBD2	few	TRBJ2-7	TRBV5-1	CASSRQAAGRSYYEQYF	TGCGCCAGCAGCCGGCAGGCAGCGGGAAGGTCTTACTACGAGCAGTACTTC
-	-	TRBJ1-3	TRBV4-2	CASSQDQQLSGNTIYF	TGTGCCAGCAGCCAAGATCAACAGCTCTCTGGAAACACCATATATTTT
-	-	TRBJ1-5	TRBV16	CASSKQNQPQHF	TGTGCCAGCAGCAAACAAAATCAGCCCCAGCATTTT
TRBD1	-	TRBJ2-5	TRBV19	CASSGTAQETQYF	TGTGCCAGTAGTGGGACAGCTCAAGAGACCCAGTACTTC